These 27 T cell receptor beta chains originate from one sample sequenced in a study of identical twins. Each CDR3 protein is one row after TCRdb ran MiXCR on the 5' RACE reads. In the table there are approximately 590,000 distinct CDR3 sequences, more than 9% of which are singletons. This sample was shared with a second study, whose subject was yellow fever vaccine responses in identical twins.

The specimen sequenced was PBMCs. The origin of the receptors is a young woman in good health.

This clonotype has only a few counts. The chain is built from TRBV10-3 and TRBJ2-1; TRBD2 aligns across 7 bases. Unmatched junction bases numbered 12, after V lost 8 bases and J lost 5 bases. Germline lookup yields CDR1 ENHRY and CDR2 SYGVKD. CDR3 size: 15 residues. CDR3 coding DNA: TGTGCCATCGGGGGGGATACTCAGATTAACAATGAGCAGTTCTTC. Its translation: CAIGGDTQINNEQFF.

This clonotype showed up just once. The V and J genes are TRBV20-1 and TRBJ2-2; no definite D call. Trimming stripped 0 bases from V and 3 bases from J, with 5 bases between. This CDR3 has 13 residues. Per germline, CDR1 DFQATT and CDR2 SNEGSKA (reference sequence). The CDR3 nucleotides read TGCAGTGCTAGAGATAGGTACACCGGGGAGCTGTTTTTT. This translates into CSARDRYTGELFF.

The gene calls are TRBV20-1 and TRBJ1-4; D may be TRBD1 (5 bases). V was clipped by 3 bases and J by 6 bases, with 14 bases between them. This CDR3 has 14 amino acids. Germline loops: CDR1 DFQATT, CDR2 SNEGSKA (reference sequence). This CDR3 reads CSARSGTSHEKLFF. In DNA, the CDR3 is TGCAGTGCTAGGAGCGGGACCTCCCATGAAAAACTGTTTTTT.

This clonotype has a handful of counts. The chain combines TRBV11-2 with TRBJ2-2; either TRBD1 or TRBD2 may supply D (5 bases each). Trimming removed 6 bases from V and 6 bases from J, with 17 bases in between. Germline values: CDR1 SGHAT, CDR2 FQNNGV. This CDR3 has 15 amino acids. Written as DNA, the CDR3 is TGTGCCAGCAGTTTCCAGGGACCGCACGCCGGGGAGCTGTTTTTT. It encodes CASSFQGPHAGELFF.

The DNA for the CDR3 is TGCGCCAGCAGCCCCGATGACGGGGTAGAGACCCAGTACTTC. It translates to CASSPDDGVETQYF. J is TRBJ2-5 and V is TRBV4-3, with D perhaps matching TRBD2 (5 bases). V was cut by 4 bases and J by 4 bases, with 13 bases left in between. CDR3 length equals 14 residues. Germline assignment: CDR1 LGHNA and CDR2 YSLEER.

This clonotype was seen many times. V gene TRBV5-1 combines with J gene TRBJ2-3, with 13 bases aligning to TRBD2. The CDR3 runs to 20 residues. CDR1 and CDR2 (germline): SGHRS, YFSETQ. The V segment lost 3 bases and the J segment 1 base; nucleotides outside the gene matches: 14. This CDR3 is CASSSPGLAGAPTRTDTQYF. The CDR3 DNA sequence: TGCGCCAGCAGCTCCCCCGGACTAGCGGGGGCCCCGACTCGCACAGATACGCAGTATTTT.

In this sample, this clonotype turned up a few times. The gene calls are TRBV7-2 and TRBJ2-1; 10 bases map to TRBD2. V lost 2 bases, J lost 10 bases, and 11 bases stayed unmatched. The CDR3 contains 16 residues. Germline CDR1 and CDR2: SGHTA and FQGNSA. The CDR3: CASSLRPAGGPGEQFF. CDR3 bases: TGTGCCAGCAGCTTAAGGCCAGCGGGAGGGCCTGGGGAGCAGTTCTTC.

This clonotype was picked up many times. The chain uses TRBV4-3 and TRBJ2-7; the D is unclear. This CDR3 contains 13 residues. The V gene lost 1 base and the J gene lost 3 bases, with 7 bases spanning the gap. CDR1 and CDR2 (germline): LGHNA, YSLEER. This chain's CDR3 is CASSQVPGYEQYF. The CDR3 region has the DNA TGCGCCAGCAGCCAAGTTCCAGGCTACGAGCAGTACTTC.

This clonotype came up once. This rearrangement joins TRBV2 to TRBJ2-7, with TRBD1 matching over 7 bases. Germline V lookup: CDR1 SNHLY, CDR2 FYNNEI. The CDR3 covers 13 residues. Trimming removed 6 bases from V and 4 bases from J; junction bases left unmatched: 6. Here the CDR3 reads CASRQGTVYEQYF. The CDR3 DNA is TGTGCCAGCAGGCAAGGGACAGTTTACGAGCAGTACTTC. The full variable domain, rest sourced from reference TRBV2 and TRBJ2-7, is EPEVTQTPSHQVTQMGQEVILRCVPISNHLYFYWYRQILGQKVEFLVSFYNNEISEKSEIFDDQFSVERPDGSNFTLKIRSTKLEDSAMYFCASRQGTVYEQYFGPGTRLTVT.

Many counts were recorded for this clonotype. The CDR3 loop reads CASSQGSGTEAFF. The DNA of the CDR3 is TGTGCCAGCAGCCAAGGGTCGGGCACTGAAGCTTTCTTT. V usage is TRBV3-1 and J usage is TRBJ1-1, with D unresolved. Germline CDR1 reads LGHDT; CDR2 reads YNNKEL (reference sequence). The CDR3 has 13 amino acids. Trimming pared 1 base from V and 4 bases from J, leaving 7 bases between.

V is TRBV28 and J is TRBJ2-3; TRBD2 aligns across 8 bases. This CDR3 spans 15 amino acids. Unmatched junction bases numbered 7, after V lost 6 bases and J lost 2 bases. The germline CDR1 and CDR2 sequences are MDHEN and SYDVKM. The CDR3 loop is CASSSSGGHTDTQYF. CDR3 DNA: TGTGCCAGCAGCTCTTCGGGAGGGCACACAGATACGCAGTATTTT.

This clonotype was seen ten or more times. The CDR3 region is CASRSGTVDNEQFF. In DNA form, the CDR3 reads TGTGCCAGCAGGAGCGGGACGGTAGACAATGAGCAGTTCTTC. This chain links TRBV2 with TRBJ2-1, with 7 bases identical to TRBD2. This CDR3 comprises 14 residues. Germline V lookup: CDR1 SNHLY, CDR2 FYNNEI. J lost 5 bases, V lost 6 bases, and 7 bases had no gene match.

A few counts support this clonotype. The J gene is TRBJ2-5, the V gene TRBV12-3 or TRBV12-4, with TRBD2 identical over 13 bases. The CDR3 length is 16 residues. J lost 4 bases, V lost 5 bases, and 7 bases had no gene match. The DNA of the CDR3 is TGTGCCAGCAGTGACCAACTAGCGGGGGGGCGAGAGACCCAGTACTTC. It is translated as CASSDQLAGGRETQYF.

J is TRBJ2-3 and V is TRBV28; no definite D call. V dropped 5 bases and J dropped 3 bases, with 18 bases sitting between them. The CDR3 runs to 16 residues. CDR1 MDHEN and CDR2 SYDVKM come from the germline V gene. The CDR3 region is CASSPIYSPGTDTQYF. CDR3 nucleotides: TGTGCCAGCAGTCCGATCTACAGTCCCGGGACAGATACGCAGTATTTT.

This chain uses TRBV6-2 or TRBV6-3 with TRBJ1-1; the D gene is possibly TRBD1 (5 bases). Per germline, CDR1 MNHEY and CDR2 SVGEGT. Trimming shortened V by 2 bases and J by 7 bases, and 8 bases separated the two germline ends. The CDR3 has 12 amino acids. CDR3 sequence (DNA): TGTGCCAGCAGTTACAGGCAGGGTGAAGCTTTCTTT. Amino acid sequence: CASSYRQGEAFF.

J is TRBJ1-4 and V is TRBV7-9; 7 bases match TRBD1. This CDR3 contains 15 residues. V lost 8 bases and J lost 8; bases outside the gene matches: 14. Germline V gene sequence: CDR1 SEHNR, CDR2 FQNEAQ (reference sequence). The CDR3 loop reads CASGSNRGRGEKLFF. CDR3 sequence (DNA): TGTGCCAGCGGATCCAACAGGGGCCGCGGGGAAAAACTGTTTTTT.

V is TRBV12-3 or TRBV12-4 and J is TRBJ2-1, with 12 bases lining up with TRBD2. The CDR3 covers 14 residues. The J segment lost 10 bases and the V segment lost 7 bases, leaving 8 bases of the junction unmatched. In nucleotides, the CDR3 is TGTGCCAGCACCAGGACTAGCGGGGTTAGGGAGCAGTTCTTC. Protein: CASTRTSGVREQFF.

The chain joins TRBV29-1 to TRBJ2-7; a possible D gene is TRBD1 (6 bases). Germline V CDR1 and CDR2: SQVTM, ANQGSEA. The V gene lost 4 bases and the J gene lost 3 bases, with 10 bases spanning the gap. The CDR3 is 12 amino acids. The CDR3 coding sequence is TGCAGCGTTGGGCGAGGGGGCTACGAGCAGTACTTC. Translated, it gives CSVGRGGYEQYF.

This clonotype has more than one count but fewer than ten. The V gene is TRBV20-1, the J gene TRBJ2-1; possibly TRBD2 for D (5 bases). Germline CDR1 DFQATT, CDR2 SNEGSKA (reference sequence). This CDR3 spans 13 amino acids. Trimming took off 5 bases at V and 4 bases at J, with 12 bases between the two ends. The CDR3 region is CSARDYRYNEQFF. Written as DNA, the CDR3 is TGCAGTGCTCGGGATTATCGGTACAATGAGCAGTTCTTC.

The chain is built from TRBV10-3 and TRBJ2-2, with a weak D call TRBD2 (6 bases). The CDR3 contains 16 residues. CDR1 and CDR2 (germline): ENHRY, SYGVKD. The V gene lost 0 bases and the J gene lost 5 bases, with 13 bases spanning the gap. The CDR3 nucleotides read TGTGCCATCAGTGAGTCTTCCGGAGGGGAGACCGGGGAGCTGTTTTTT. Translated, it gives CAISESSGGETGELFF.

This clonotype was seen a few times. The V call is TRBV6-2 or TRBV6-3, the J call TRBJ2-5; possible D gene TRBD2, 5 bases. The CDR3 loop spans 15 amino acids. Germline assignment: CDR1 MNHEY and CDR2 SVGEGT. With 1 base removed from V and 0 bases from J, the gap between germline ends came to 9 bases. CDR3 sequence reads: CASSYLRENQETQYF. Written as DNA, the CDR3 is TGTGCCAGCAGTTACTTAAGGGAGAACCAAGAGACCCAGTACTTC.

The chain carries TRBV23-1 and TRBJ2-5; D gene ambiguous. TRBV23-1 qualifies as an ORF whose function is uncertain. The V end was cut by 0 bases, the J end by 6 bases, with 8 bases between. The CDR3 length is 13 residues. The CDR3 nucleotides are TGCGCCAGCAGTCAATCGGGGATACAGACCCAGTACTTC. This sequence encodes CASSQSGIQTQYF.

Many counts were recorded for this clonotype. V gene TRBV4-3 combines with J gene TRBJ2-1; 7 bases align to TRBD2. V shed 0 bases and J 10 bases; nucleotides not matched to a gene: 6. CDR3 length equals 14 residues. CDR1 and CDR2 from the germline V gene are LGHNA and YSLEER. The CDR3 DNA sequence: TGCGCCAGCAGCCAAGAGGTTAGCGGGCGAGAGCAGTTCTTC. Protein sequence: CASSQEVSGREQFF.

The V call is TRBV10-3, the J call TRBJ2-7, with 9 bases matching TRBD1. This CDR3 comprises 17 residues. Germline V gene lookup returns CDR1 ENHRY and CDR2 SYGVKD. V lost 3 bases and J lost 1; bases outside the gene matches: 10. This chain's CDR3 is CAISENPGTGRSYEQYF. In DNA, the CDR3 is TGTGCCATCAGTGAAAACCCCGGGACAGGGAGGTCCTACGAGCAGTACTTC.

Ten or more counts support this clonotype. The chain couples TRBV27 to TRBJ2-1; 7 nucleotides agree with TRBD1. Per the germline V gene, CDR1 is MNHEY and CDR2 is SMNVEV (reference sequence). CDR3 length: 13 residues. The junction had 7 bases not matched to a gene; V was cut back by 7 bases and J by 7 bases. The CDR3: CASNPQGKNEQFF. The CDR3 DNA sequence: TGTGCCAGCAATCCACAGGGGAAGAATGAGCAGTTCTTC.

This clonotype was picked up a small number of times. This chain links TRBV18 with TRBJ2-1, with TRBD2 identical over 11 bases. Germline CDR1 KGHSH, CDR2 LQKENI. V lost 3 bases to trimming and J lost 8 bases; unmatched junction nucleotides: 6. This CDR3 region has 15 residues. The CDR3 loop reads CASSPFSGGAYEQFF. The CDR3 DNA sequence: TGTGCCAGCTCACCCTTTAGCGGGGGGGCCTATGAGCAGTTCTTC.

This clonotype was detected a few times. The chain has TRBV28 and TRBJ2-1; 10 nucleotides align to TRBD2. This CDR3 is 16 amino acids long. Germline lookup yields CDR1 MDHEN and CDR2 SYDVKM. Germline trimming cut 3 bases from V and 6 bases from J; bases unmatched to any gene: 8. The DNA of the CDR3 is TGTGCCAGCAGTTTGACTGAGGGACTAGCGACCAATGAGCAGTTCTTC. It specifies CASSLTEGLATNEQFF.